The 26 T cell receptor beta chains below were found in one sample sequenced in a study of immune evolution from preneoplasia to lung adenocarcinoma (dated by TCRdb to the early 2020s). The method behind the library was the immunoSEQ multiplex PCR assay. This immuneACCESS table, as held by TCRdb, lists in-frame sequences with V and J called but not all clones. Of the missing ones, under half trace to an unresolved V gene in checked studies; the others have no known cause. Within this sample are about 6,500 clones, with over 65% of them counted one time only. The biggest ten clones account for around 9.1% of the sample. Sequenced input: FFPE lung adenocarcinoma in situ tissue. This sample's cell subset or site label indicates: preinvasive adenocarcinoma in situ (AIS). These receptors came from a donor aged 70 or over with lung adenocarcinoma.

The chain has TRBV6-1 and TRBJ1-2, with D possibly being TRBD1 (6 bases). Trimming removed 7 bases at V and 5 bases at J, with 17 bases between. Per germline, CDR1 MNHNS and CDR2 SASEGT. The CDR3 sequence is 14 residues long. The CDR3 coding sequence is TGTGCCAGCACACTAAGGGGGACCGAGTATGGCTACACCTTC. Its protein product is CASTLRGTEYGYTF.

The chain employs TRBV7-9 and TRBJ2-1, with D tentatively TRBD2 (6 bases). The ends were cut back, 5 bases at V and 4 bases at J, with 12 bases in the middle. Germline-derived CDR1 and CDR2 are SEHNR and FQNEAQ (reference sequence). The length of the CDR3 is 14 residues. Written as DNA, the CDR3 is TGTGCCAGCAGCCCGGGGACTCATTACAATGAGCAGTTCTTC. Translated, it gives CASSPGTHYNEQFF.

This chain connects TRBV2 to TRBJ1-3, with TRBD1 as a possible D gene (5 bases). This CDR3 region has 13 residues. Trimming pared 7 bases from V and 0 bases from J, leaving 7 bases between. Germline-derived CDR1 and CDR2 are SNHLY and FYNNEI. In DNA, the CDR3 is TGTGCCAGCAAGGGACTCTCTGGAAACACCATATATTTT. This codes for CASKGLSGNTIYF.

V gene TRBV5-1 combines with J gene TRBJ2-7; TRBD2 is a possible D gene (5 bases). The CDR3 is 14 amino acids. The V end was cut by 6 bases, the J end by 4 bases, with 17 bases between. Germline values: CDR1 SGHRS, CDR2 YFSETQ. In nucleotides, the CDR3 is TGCGCCAGCACCCGGTTGGGAGAGGTATACGAGCAGTACTTC. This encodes CASTRLGEVYEQYF.

CDR3 in amino acids: CAISEDTSYNEQFF. The CDR3 region has the DNA TGTGCCATCAGTGAGGACACCTCCTACAATGAGCAGTTCTTC. This chain joins TRBV10-3 and TRBJ2-1; no clear D gene. The CDR3 is made up of 14 amino acids. Germline V lookup: CDR1 ENHRY, CDR2 SYGVKD. V was clipped by 2 bases and J by 0 bases, with 5 bases between them.

The CDR3 coding sequence is TGTGCCAGCAGTCTGGACAGAACCTCTGGAAACACCATATATTTT. Translation: CASSLDRTSGNTIYF. This chain joins TRBV7-6 and TRBJ1-3; perhaps TRBD1 as D (6 bases). V lost 6 bases and J lost 0, with 12 bases in between. Germline V gene sequence: CDR1 SGHVS, CDR2 FNYEAQ. The CDR3 sequence is 15 residues long.

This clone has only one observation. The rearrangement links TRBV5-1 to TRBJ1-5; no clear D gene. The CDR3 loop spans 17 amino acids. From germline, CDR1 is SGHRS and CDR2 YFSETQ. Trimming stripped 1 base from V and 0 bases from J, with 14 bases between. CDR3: CASSLFGGPYSNQPQHF. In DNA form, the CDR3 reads TGCGCCAGCAGCTTGTTCGGCGGTCCTTATAGCAATCAGCCCCAGCATTTT.

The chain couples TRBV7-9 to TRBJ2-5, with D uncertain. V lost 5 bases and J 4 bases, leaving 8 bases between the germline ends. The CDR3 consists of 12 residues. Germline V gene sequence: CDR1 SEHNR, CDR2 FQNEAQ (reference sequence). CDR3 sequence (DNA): TGTGCCAGCAGCCAGGAAGGAGAGACCCAGTACTTC. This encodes CASSQEGETQYF.

CDR3 DNA: TGTGCCAGCAGGGGCGGAGCAGATACGCAGTATTTT. Encoded protein: CASRGGADTQYF. The V gene is TRBV2, the J gene TRBJ2-3; D unclear. V was pared by 6 bases and J by 4 bases, with 8 bases between. Germline CDR1 is SNHLY and CDR2 is FYNNEI. The CDR3 sequence is 12 residues long. The whole variable domain, filled in from reference TRBV2 and TRBJ2-3, reads EPEVTQTPSHQVTQMGQEVILRCVPISNHLYFYWYRQILGQKVEFLVSFYNNEISEKSEIFDDQFSVERPDGSNFTLKIRSTKLEDSAMYFCASRGGADTQYFGPGTRLTVL.

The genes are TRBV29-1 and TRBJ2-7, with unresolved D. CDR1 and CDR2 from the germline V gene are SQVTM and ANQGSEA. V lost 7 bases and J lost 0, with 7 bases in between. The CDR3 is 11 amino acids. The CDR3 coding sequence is TGCAGCGGCAGGAACTCCTACGAGCAGTACTTC. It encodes CSGRNSYEQYF.

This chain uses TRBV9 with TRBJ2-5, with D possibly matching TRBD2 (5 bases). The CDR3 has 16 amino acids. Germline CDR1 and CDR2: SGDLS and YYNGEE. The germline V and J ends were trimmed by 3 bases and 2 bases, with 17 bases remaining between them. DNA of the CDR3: TGTGCCAGCAGCGCCACCTCCATAGCGAAACAAGAGACCCAGTACTTC. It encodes CASSATSIAKQETQYF.

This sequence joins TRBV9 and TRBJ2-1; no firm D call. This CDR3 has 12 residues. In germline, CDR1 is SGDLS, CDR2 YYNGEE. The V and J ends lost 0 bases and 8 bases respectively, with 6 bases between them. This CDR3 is CASSVAFDEQFF. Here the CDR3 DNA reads TGTGCCAGCAGCGTAGCGTTTGATGAGCAGTTCTTC.

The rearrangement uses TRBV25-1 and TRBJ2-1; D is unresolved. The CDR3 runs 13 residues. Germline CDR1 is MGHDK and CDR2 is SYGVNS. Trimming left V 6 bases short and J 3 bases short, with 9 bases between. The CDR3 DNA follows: TGTGCCAGCAGCCCAGGAATCTACAATGAGCAGTTCTTC. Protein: CASSPGIYNEQFF.

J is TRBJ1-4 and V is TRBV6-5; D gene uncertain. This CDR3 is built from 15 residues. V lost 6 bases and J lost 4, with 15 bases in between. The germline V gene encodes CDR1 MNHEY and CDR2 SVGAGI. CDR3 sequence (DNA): TGTGCCAGCAGCTCCAGACCGGGAGGTAATGAAAAACTGTTTTTT. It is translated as CASSSRPGGNEKLFF.

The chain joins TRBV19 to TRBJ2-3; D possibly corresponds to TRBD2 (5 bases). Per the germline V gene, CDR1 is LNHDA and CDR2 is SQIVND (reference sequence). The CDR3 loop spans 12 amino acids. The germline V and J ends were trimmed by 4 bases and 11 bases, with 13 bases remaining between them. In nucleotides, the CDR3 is TGTGCCAGTAGTAGATCTATCGGAGGGCAGTATTTT. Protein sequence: CASSRSIGGQYF.

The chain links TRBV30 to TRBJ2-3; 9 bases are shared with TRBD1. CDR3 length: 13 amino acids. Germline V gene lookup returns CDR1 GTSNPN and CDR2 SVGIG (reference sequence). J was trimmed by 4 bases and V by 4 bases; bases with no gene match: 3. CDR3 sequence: CAWTTGGADTQYF. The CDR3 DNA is TGTGCCTGGACGACAGGGGGTGCAGATACGCAGTATTTT. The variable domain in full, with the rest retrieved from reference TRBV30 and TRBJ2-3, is SQTIHQWPATLVQPVGSPLSLECTVEGTSNPNLYWYRQAAGRGLQLLFYSVGIGQISSEVPQNLSASRPQDRQFILSSKKLLLSDSGFYLCAWTTGGADTQYFGPGTRLTVL.

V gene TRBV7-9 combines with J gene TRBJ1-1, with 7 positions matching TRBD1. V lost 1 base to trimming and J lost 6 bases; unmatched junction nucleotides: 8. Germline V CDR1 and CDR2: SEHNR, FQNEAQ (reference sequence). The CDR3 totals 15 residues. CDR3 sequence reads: CASSLGGGVGAEAFF. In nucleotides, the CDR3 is TGTGCCAGCAGCTTAGGAGGGGGCGTGGGCGCTGAAGCTTTCTTT. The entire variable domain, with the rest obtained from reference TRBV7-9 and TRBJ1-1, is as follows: DTGVSQNPRHKITKRGQNVTFRCDPISEHNRLYWYRQTLGQGPEFLTYFQNEAQLEKSRLLSDRFSAERPKGSFSTLEIQRTEQGDSAMYLCASSLGGGVGAEAFFGQGTRLTVV.

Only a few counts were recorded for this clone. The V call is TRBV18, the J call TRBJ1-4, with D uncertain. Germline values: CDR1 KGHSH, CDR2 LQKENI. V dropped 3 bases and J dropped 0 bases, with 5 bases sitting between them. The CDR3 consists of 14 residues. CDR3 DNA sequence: TGTGCCAGCTCACCGGGTGCAACTAATGAAAAACTGTTTTTT. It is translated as CASSPGATNEKLFF.

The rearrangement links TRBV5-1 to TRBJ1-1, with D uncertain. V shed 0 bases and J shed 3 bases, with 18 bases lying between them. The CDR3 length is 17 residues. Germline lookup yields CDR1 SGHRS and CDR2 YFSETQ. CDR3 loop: CASSLEGGRGGDTEAFF. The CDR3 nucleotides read TGCGCCAGCAGCTTGGAAGGTGGGCGTGGTGGAGACACTGAAGCTTTCTTT.

The CDR3 sequence: CASSQEWTNTGELFF. The CDR3 DNA follows: TGCGCCAGCAGCCAAGAATGGACCAACACCGGGGAGCTGTTTTTT. This chain uses TRBV4-1 with TRBJ2-2; D remains unclear. Germline CDR1 is MGHRA and CDR2 is YSYEKL. V shed 0 bases and J shed 2 bases, with 7 bases lying between them. This CDR3 has 15 amino acids.

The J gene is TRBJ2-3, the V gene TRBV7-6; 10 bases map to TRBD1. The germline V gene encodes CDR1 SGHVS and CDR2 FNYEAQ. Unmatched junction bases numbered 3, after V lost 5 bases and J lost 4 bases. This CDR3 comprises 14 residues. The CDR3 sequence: CASSLTGGPDTQYF. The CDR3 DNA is TGTGCCAGCAGCCTGACAGGGGGCCCAGATACGCAGTATTTT.

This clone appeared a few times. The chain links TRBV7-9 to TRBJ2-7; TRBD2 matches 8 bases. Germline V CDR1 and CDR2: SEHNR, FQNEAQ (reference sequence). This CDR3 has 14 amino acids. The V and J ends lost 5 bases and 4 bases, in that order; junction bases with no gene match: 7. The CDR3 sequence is CASSGHSGVYEQYF. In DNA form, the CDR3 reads TGTGCCAGCAGCGGGCATAGCGGGGTTTACGAGCAGTACTTC.

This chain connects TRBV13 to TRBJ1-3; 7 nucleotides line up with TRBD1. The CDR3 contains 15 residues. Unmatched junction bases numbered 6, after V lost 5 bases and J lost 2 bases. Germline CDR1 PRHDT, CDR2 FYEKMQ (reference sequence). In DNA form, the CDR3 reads TGTGCCAGCAGCGACGCCGGGACAGCTGGAAACACCATATATTTT. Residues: CASSDAGTAGNTIYF.

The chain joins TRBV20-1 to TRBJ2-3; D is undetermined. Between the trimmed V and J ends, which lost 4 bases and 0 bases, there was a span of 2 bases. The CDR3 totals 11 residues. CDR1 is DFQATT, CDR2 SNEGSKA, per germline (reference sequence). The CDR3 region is CSAISTDTQYF. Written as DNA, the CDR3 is TGCAGTGCTATCAGCACAGATACGCAGTATTTT.

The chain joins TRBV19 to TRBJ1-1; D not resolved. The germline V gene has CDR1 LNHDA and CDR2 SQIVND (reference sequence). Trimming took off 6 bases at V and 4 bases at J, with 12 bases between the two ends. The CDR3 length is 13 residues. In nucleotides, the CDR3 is TGTGCCAGTAGCCTGAGTAAGGGCACTGAAGCTTTCTTT. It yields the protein CASSLSKGTEAFF.

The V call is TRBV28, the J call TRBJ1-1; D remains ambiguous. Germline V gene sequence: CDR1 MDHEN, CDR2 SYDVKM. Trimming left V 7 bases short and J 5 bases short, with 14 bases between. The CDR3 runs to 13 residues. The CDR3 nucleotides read TGTGCCAGCACGATCCTCGGGGATACTGAAGCTTTCTTT. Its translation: CASTILGDTEAFF.